The T cell receptor (beta chain) under discussion was sequenced for a study of blood T cell repertoires in COVID-19. Study in general: The United States, Italy and Spain supplied acute and convalescent COVID-19 samples.

From germline, CDR1 is LGHNA and CDR2 YNFKEQ. V shed 3 bases, J shed 5 bases, and the junction held 3 bases outside the gene matches. CDR3 length equals 13 residues. While infection was still active, Seattle patients were enrolled and then followed longitudinally. Authors' data handling: It was from reference gene primer amplification that nucleated cell counts were estimated. Some clones are missing from TCRdb's copy, which holds only in-frame ones; the method was immunoSEQ multiplex PCR. D and trimming come from the DNA, and the V and J calls and clone size come from that table. The sample contains over 150,000 clones, more than 80% of which appear only once.

The chain couples TRBV4-2 to TRBJ1-2; 7 positions match TRBD1. This sequence was found in a woman older than 75 with COVID-19, enrolled during active disease. Sequences were obtained from peripheral blood. The CDR3 loop is CASSQDRTYGYTF. In DNA, the CDR3 is TGTGCCAGCAGCCAGGACAGGACGTATGGCTACACCTTC.